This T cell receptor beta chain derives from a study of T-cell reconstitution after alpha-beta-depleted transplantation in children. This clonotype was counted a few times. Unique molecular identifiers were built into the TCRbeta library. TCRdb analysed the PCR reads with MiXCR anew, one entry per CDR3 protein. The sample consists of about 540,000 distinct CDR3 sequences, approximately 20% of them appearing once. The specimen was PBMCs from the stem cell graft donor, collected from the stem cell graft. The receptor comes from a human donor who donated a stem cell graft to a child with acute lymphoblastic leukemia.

The CDR3 DNA reads as TGTGCCAGCAGTCCTCTGTCTCCGGGAGGTAGGGATGAGCAGTTCTTC. Translating gives CASSPLSPGGRDEQFF. V usage is TRBV12-3 or TRBV12-4 and J usage is TRBJ2-1; 7 nucleotides match TRBD2. The V gene end was trimmed by 5 bases and the J gene end by 8 bases; junction bases not matched to a gene: 15. The CDR3 covers 16 residues.